This is a list of T cell receptor beta chains from one sample in a study of post-analysis software for immune sequencing data. TCRdb re-derived calls from the PCR reads in MiXCR, one entry per CDR3 protein. Of around 200,000 distinct CDR3 sequences listed, 29% are singletons. Material: blood. The receptors were gathered from a girl under 18 with multiple sclerosis. CDR3s include the opening cysteine and the closing phenylalanine or tryptophan. A D gene is named only where the DNA matches it firmly. The size entry is marked missing in some rows and otherwise reads once, few, many or a size class.

>15|TRBJ2-1|many|NA|TRBV20-1
CSARGGVNSYNEQFF
TGCAGTGCTAGAGGAGGGGTAAACTCCTACAATGAGCAGTTCTTC
>16|TRBJ2-5|many|TRBD1|TRBV7-6
CASSPPTRDRVETQYF
TGTGCCAGCAGCCCACCCACCCGGGACAGGGTCGAGACCCAGTACTTC
>11|TRBJ2-7|many|NA|TRBV7-9
CASGASYEQYF
TGTGCCAGCGGGGCCTCCTACGAGCAGTACTTC
>16|TRBJ2-5|many|TRBD2|TRBV4-2
CASSQDSGGFQETQYF
TGTGCCAGCAGCCAAGATAGCGGGGGTTTCCAAGAGACCCAGTACTTC
>16|TRBJ1-1|NA|NA|TRBV6-5
CASSQTPDSLNTEAFF
TGTGCCAGCAGTCAAACCCCGGACAGCCTGAACACTGAAGCTTTCTTT
>13|TRBJ1-4|NA|NA|TRBV5-1
CASSLNPQEKLFF
TGCGCCAGCAGCCTGAACCCACAAGAAAAACTGTTTTTT
>15|TRBJ2-1|NA|NA|TRBV7-9
CASSFSRASYNEQFF
TGTGCCAGCAGCTTCAGCAGGGCCTCCTACAATGAGCAGTTCTTC
>13|TRBJ2-1|NA|NA|TRBV19
CASSMLITDEQFF
TGTGCCAGTAGTATGCTAATTACCGATGAGCAGTTCTTC
>13|TRBJ2-7|many|TRBD1|TRBV12-3/TRBV12-4
CASSRTTGGEQYF
TGTGCCAGCAGCCGTACAACAGGGGGCGAGCAGTACTTC
>16|TRBJ2-7|NA|TRBD2|TRBV5-1
CASSFMGGTSGPEQYF
TGCGCCAGCAGCTTTATGGGAGGGACTAGCGGTCCCGAGCAGTACTTC
>13|TRBJ2-3|NA|TRBD2|TRBV6-1
CASRGTSLDTQYF
TGTGCCAGCAGGGGGACTAGCTTGGATACGCAGTATTTT
>11|TRBJ1-2|NA|NA|TRBV20-1
CSARKGDGYTF
TGCAGTGCCAGGAAGGGGGATGGCTACACCTTC
>15|TRBJ2-2|NA|NA|TRBV4-2
CASSQASMGTGELFF
TGTGCCAGCAGCCAAGCCTCCATGGGCACCGGGGAGCTGTTTTTT
>14|TRBJ1-3|once|TRBD1|TRBV9
CASMGTVGGNTIYF
TGTGCCAGCATGGGGACAGTTGGTGGAAACACCATATATTTT
>17|TRBJ1-2|many|TRBD1|TRBV7-2
CASSFLDDRAQLYGYTF
TGTGCCAGCAGCTTCCTCGACGACAGGGCGCAGCTCTATGGCTACACCTTC
>17|TRBJ1-4|NA|TRBD1|TRBV7-9
CASSQTGTPVPNEKLFF
TGTGCCAGCAGCCAGACAGGGACTCCCGTCCCTAATGAAAAACTGTTTTTT
>15|TRBJ2-3|NA|TRBD2|TRBV2
CASSKLAGHPDTQYF
TGTGCCAGCAGCAAACTAGCGGGGCATCCAGATACGCAGTATTTT
>13|TRBJ2-1|NA|TRBD2|TRBV20-1
CSARSSGSYEQFF
TGCAGTGCGAGGTCTAGCGGGAGCTATGAGCAGTTCTTC
>15|TRBJ1-1|NA|TRBD1|TRBV9
CASSFRTGMNTEAFF
TGTGCCAGCAGCTTCCGGACAGGGATGAACACTGAAGCTTTCTTT
>16|TRBJ2-1|few|TRBD2|TRBV24-1
CATSAGILAGLDEQFF
TGTGCCACCAGTGCGGGGATCCTAGCGGGACTGGACGAGCAGTTCTTC
>15|TRBJ2-7|NA|NA|TRBV18
CASSPRQGSSYEQYF
TGTGCCAGCTCACCAAGGCAGGGATCCTCCTACGAGCAGTACTTC
>14|TRBJ2-3|many|NA|TRBV4-1
CASSHGREGDTQYF
TGCGCCAGCAGCCATGGGCGGGAAGGGGATACGCAGTATTTT
>12|TRBJ2-7|many|NA|TRBV20-1
CSATPQFYEQYF
TGCAGTGCCACGCCTCAATTCTACGAGCAGTACTTC
>10|TRBJ2-1|many|NA|TRBV29-1
CSVETTEQFF
TGCAGCGTTGAAACAACAGAGCAGTTCTTC
>14|TRBJ2-6|few|NA|TRBV20-1
CSARGAYGANVLTF
TGCAGTGCGAGAGGGGCGTACGGGGCCAACGTCCTGACTTTC
>16|TRBJ2-5|few|TRBD2|TRBV19
CASSDTSGRLQETQYF
TGTGCCAGTAGTGATACTAGCGGAAGACTACAAGAGACCCAGTACTTC
>13|TRBJ1-2|few|TRBD1|TRBV28
CASTPGQLTRYTF
TGTGCCAGCACCCCGGGACAGCTAACCCGCTACACCTTC
>14|TRBJ1-4|few|TRBD1|TRBV7-9
CASSQGQDNEKLFF
TGTGCCAGCAGCCAGGGACAGGACAATGAAAAACTGTTTTTT
>18|TRBJ1-1|NA|TRBD1|TRBV7-9
CASSLPGQVALGDTEAFF
TGTGCCAGCAGCTTACCGGGACAGGTGGCCCTTGGTGATACTGAAGCTTTCTTT
>17|TRBJ2-7|many|NA|TRBV28
CASSYPPGGERSYEQYF
TGTGCCAGCAGTTACCCGCCTGGCGGGGAGCGCTCCTACGAGCAGTACTTC
>16|TRBJ2-1|many|TRBD1|TRBV28
CASSSPGQGAPDEQFF
TGTGCCAGCAGTTCACCGGGACAGGGGGCTCCCGATGAGCAGTTCTTC
>19|TRBJ2-1|many|TRBD2|TRBV11-2
CASSSTSGSWIGPGYEQFF
TGTGCCAGCAGCTCGACTAGCGGGAGTTGGATAGGACCTGGGTATGAGCAGTTCTTC
>12|TRBJ2-3|many|NA|TRBV20-1
CSTAASTDTQYF
TGCAGTACGGCGGCTAGCACAGATACGCAGTATTTT
>15|TRBJ2-7|NA|TRBD1|TRBV2
CASRSGTGASYEQYF
TGTGCCAGCAGGTCCGGGACAGGGGCGTCCTACGAGCAGTACTTC
>15|TRBJ1-5|few|NA|TRBV20-1
CSANPGANSNQPQHF
TGCAGTGCTAACCCGGGGGCAAATAGCAATCAGCCCCAGCATTTT
>13|TRBJ1-2|many|TRBD1|TRBV5-8
CASSLRGPYGYTF
TGTGCCAGCAGCTTAAGGGGGCCCTATGGCTACACCTTC
>16|TRBJ2-5|NA|TRBD2|TRBV6-6
CASRSGLVGARETQYF
TGTGCCAGCAGGTCTGGACTAGTTGGCGCTAGGGAGACCCAGTACTTC
>17|TRBJ1-1|few|TRBD1|TRBV11-2
CASSPIPGQGQNTEAFF
TGTGCCAGCAGCCCAATACCGGGACAGGGACAGAACACTGAAGCTTTCTTT
>13|TRBJ1-2|NA|NA|TRBV12-3/TRBV12-4
CASSGTPEDGYTF
TGTGCCAGCAGTGGGACACCCGAGGATGGCTACACCTTC
>15|TRBJ2-7|many|TRBD1|TRBV10-1
CASSGGQDYTGEQYF
TGCGCCAGCAGTGGGGGACAGGACTATACAGGCGAGCAGTACTTC
>17|TRBJ2-1|NA|NA|TRBV5-1
CASSPSRGLRPYNEQFF
TGCGCCAGCAGCCCGTCCCGGGGTTTACGTCCCTACAATGAGCAGTTCTTC
>15|TRBJ1-2|many|NA|TRBV20-1
CSARDLGVLWGGYTF
TGCAGTGCTAGAGATCTTGGGGTTTTGTGGGGAGGCTACACCTTC
>12|TRBJ2-1|NA|NA|TRBV2
CASSLGRVEQFF
TGTGCCAGCAGCCTGGGGAGAGTTGAGCAGTTCTTC
>14|TRBJ1-1|NA|NA|TRBV5-1
CASSWTGLNTEAFF
TGCGCCAGCAGCTGGACGGGTTTGAACACTGAAGCTTTCTTT